One sample yielded the 18 T cell receptor beta chains listed below, sequenced in a study of shared clonotypes between healthy human individuals. Clones were sequenced by immunoSEQ multiplex PCR, and TCRdb holds only the in-frame ones, with some missing. This table holds about 2.1 million clones, about 94% found once. Terminally differentiated effector memory CD45RA+ cells were excluded from the naive CD8 cells, which were CD45RO-negative and positively selected for CCR7. Sample: naive CD8+ T cells from PBMCs. Receptor source: a man aged 18 to 35 in good health. Some clones in this sample may be carry-over from other donors' samples.

The chain uses TRBV29-1 and TRBJ2-1; a weak D match, TRBD1 (6 bases). V lost 0 bases to trimming and J lost 8 bases, with 11 bases between them. Germline CDR1 SQVTM, CDR2 ANQGSEA. The CDR3 runs to 13 residues. The CDR3 DNA reads as TGCAGCGTTGAAGACCCCGACAGGCATGAGCAGTTCTTC. Translating gives CSVEDPDRHEQFF.

This chain links TRBV21-1 with TRBJ2-7. TRBV21-1 is designated a pseudogene. CDR3 size: 15 residues. The CDR3 DNA reads as TGTGCCAGCAGCACGGGCAGGTGTCACTCCTACGAGCAGTACTTC. Its translation is CASSTGRCHSYEQYF.

The chain uses TRBV7-8 and TRBJ2-1; no clear D. The CDR3 is 14 residues long. The V end was cut by 2 bases, the J end by 4 bases, with 9 bases between. CDR1 is SGHVS and CDR2 is FQNEAQ in the germline V gene. CDR3 sequence: CASSLLGSYNEQFF. DNA for the CDR3: TGTGCCAGCAGCTTACTTGGCTCATACAATGAGCAGTTCTTC.

About this clone: This same CDR3 is encoded by further DNA sequences in the sample. The rearrangement joins TRBV27 to TRBJ2-7; no clear D. Trimming pared 2 bases from V and 1 base from J, leaving 6 bases between. The CDR3 is made up of 13 amino acids. Germline loops: CDR1 MNHEY, CDR2 SMNVEV (reference sequence). CDR3: CASSLSWSYEQYF. DNA for the CDR3: TGTGCCAGCAGTTTAAGTTGGTCCTACGAGCAGTACTTC.

The chain links TRBV30 to TRBJ2-5, with TRBD2 matching 8 bases. Looked up from germline, CDR1 is GTSNPN and CDR2 is SVGIG (reference sequence). This CDR3 has 14 residues. Trimming took 4 bases from V and 5 from J; bases not matched to a gene: 9. CDR3 nucleotides: TGTGCCTGGACTGTGGGACTAGTGGGCGAGACCCAGTACTTC. As protein: CAWTVGLVGETQYF.

This chain links TRBV6-4 with TRBJ1-2; tentatively, D is TRBD1 (6 bases). The CDR3 has 13 residues. V lost 4 bases to trimming and J lost 7 bases, with 13 bases between them. Germline CDR1 reads MRHNA; CDR2 reads SNTAGT. The DNA of the CDR3 is TGTGCCAGCAGTGTCGACAGGCTTAGTGGCTACACCTTC. Its translation is CASSVDRLSGYTF.

CDR3: CASSLGGLVVYEQYF. The CDR3 DNA is TGTGCCAGCAGCTTAGGGGGCCTAGTCGTCTACGAGCAGTACTTC. The V gene is TRBV7-9, the J gene TRBJ2-7; D perhaps matches TRBD1 (5 bases). V was trimmed by 1 base and J by 3 bases, leaving 13 bases between them. This CDR3 contains 15 residues. Per the germline V gene, CDR1 is SEHNR and CDR2 is FQNEAQ (reference sequence).

The chain is built from TRBV19 and TRBJ1-5; D might be TRBD1 (5 bases). CDR3 length: 16 residues. Germline V gene sequence: CDR1 LNHDA, CDR2 SQIVND (reference sequence). Trimming removed 2 bases from V and 1 base from J, with 12 bases in between. CDR3 loop: CASSILPSGSNQPQHF. The DNA for the CDR3 is TGTGCCAGTAGTATACTCCCCTCAGGGAGCAATCAGCCCCAGCATTTT.

This clone is a singleton in its sample. The chain couples TRBV9 to TRBJ1-1; D not resolved. CDR3 size: 14 residues. The V gene lost 0 bases and the J gene lost 1 base, with 7 bases spanning the gap. Germline V gene sequence: CDR1 SGDLS, CDR2 YYNGEE. CDR3 residues: CASSVGEGNTEAFF. The CDR3 DNA follows: TGTGCCAGCAGCGTAGGGGAGGGGAACACTGAAGCTTTCTTT.

V is TRBV27 and J is TRBJ2-2, with TRBD1 identical over 10 bases. Per germline, CDR1 MNHEY and CDR2 SMNVEV (reference sequence). This CDR3 has 17 residues. V was pared by 5 bases and J by 3 bases, with 9 bases of the junction left unmatched. CDR3 protein: CASSVTTGGYYTGELFF. CDR3 nucleotide sequence: TGTGCCAGCAGTGTCACGACAGGGGGCTATTACACCGGGGAGCTGTTTTTT.

The chain joins TRBV19 to TRBJ2-1; 8 positions agree with TRBD2. The CDR3 sequence is 14 residues long. Trimming cost V 4 bases and J 12 bases; bases outside gene matches: 11. CDR1 and CDR2 from the germline V gene are LNHDA and SQIVND (reference sequence). The CDR3 region has the DNA TGTGCCAGTAGTAGAGCCGGGGGGGTCAGAGGGCAGTTCTTC. Translation gives CASSRAGGVRGQFF.

The J gene is TRBJ1-2, the V gene TRBV27; D is uncertain. The CDR3 extends over 16 amino acids. Trimming left V 1 base short and J 4 bases short, with 16 bases between. The V gene's germline CDR1 is MNHEY and CDR2 SMNVEV (reference sequence). The CDR3 here is CASSLFEASSPYGYTF. The DNA for the CDR3 is TGTGCCAGCAGTTTATTTGAGGCCAGTTCCCCCTATGGCTACACCTTC.

This chain connects TRBV30 to TRBJ2-7, with unresolved D. With 0 bases removed from V and 2 bases from J, the gap between germline ends came to 14 bases. In germline, CDR1 is GTSNPN, CDR2 SVGIG (reference sequence). CDR3 length equals 15 residues. The CDR3 DNA reads TGTGCCTGGAGTGTACCGTGGGCACACCCCTACGAGCAGTACTTC. Residues: CAWSVPWAHPYEQYF.

The V call is TRBV4-1, the J call TRBJ2-7; D remains unclear. Trimming shortened V by 0 bases and J by 2 bases, and 11 bases separated the two germline ends. The CDR3 has 15 amino acids. Germline V lookup: CDR1 MGHRA, CDR2 YSYEKL. The CDR3 sequence is CASSQDVSPTYEQYF. CDR3 DNA sequence: TGCGCCAGCAGCCAAGACGTCAGTCCCACCTACGAGCAGTACTTC.

The chain recombines TRBV27 with TRBJ2-7; D gene unclear. Germline CDR1 and CDR2: MNHEY and SMNVEV (reference sequence). The V end was cut by 4 bases, the J end by 1 base, with 5 bases between. This CDR3 spans 12 amino acids. The chain's CDR3 is CASSSVSYEQYF. CDR3 DNA: TGTGCCAGCAGTTCAGTTTCCTACGAGCAGTACTTC.

The CDR3 DNA sequence: TGTGCCAGCAGTGCGGGGTATGAGCAGTTCTTC. It codes for CASSAGYEQFF. The chain carries TRBV25-1 and TRBJ2-1; a possible D gene is TRBD2 (5 bases). Germline V CDR1 and CDR2: MGHDK, SYGVNS. V lost 4 bases, J lost 8 bases, and 6 bases lay in between. The CDR3 has 11 amino acids.

The chain uses TRBV28 and TRBJ2-3; 14 nucleotides agree with TRBD2. V lost 4 bases to trimming and J lost 2 bases; unmatched junction nucleotides: 2. Germline V gene data show CDR1 as MDHEN and CDR2 as SYDVKM. CDR3 length: 16 amino acids. The CDR3 here is CASSSGLAGVTDTQYF. In DNA form, the CDR3 reads TGTGCCAGCAGTTCGGGACTAGCGGGGGTCACAGATACGCAGTATTTT.

The CDR3 sequence is CATSKERNIYNEQFF. The CDR3 nucleotides read TGTGCCACCAGCAAGGAGAGGAACATCTACAATGAGCAGTTCTTC. V gene TRBV15 combines with J gene TRBJ2-1; D unclear. The CDR3 length is 15 residues. Germline CDR1 is LNHNV and CDR2 is YYDKDF (reference sequence). V was cut by 4 bases and J by 3 bases, with 13 bases left in between.